These 10 T cell receptor beta chains originate from one sample sequenced in a study of blood T cells in healthy people across ages. A sample-barcoded 5' primer and a J-beta primer mix were used in a second PCR of roughly 6 to 11 cycles. TCRdb independently ran MiXCR on the 5' RACE reads; one entry per CDR3 protein. The sample consists of 1.8 million or so distinct CDR3 sequences, more than 35% of them appearing once. The sample was blood. The receptors stem from a human donor in good health.

A few counts support this clonotype. V gene TRBV7-3 combines with J gene TRBJ2-3; D remains ambiguous. Looked up from germline, CDR1 is SGHTA and CDR2 is FQGTGA. V lost 5 bases and J lost 6, with 15 bases in between. CDR3 size: 14 residues. CDR3 region: CASSPWSQGDTQYF. The CDR3 DNA reads as TGTGCCAGCAGCCCCTGGTCCCAAGGGGATACGCAGTATTTT. The complete variable domain, with remaining parts taken from reference TRBV7-3 and TRBJ2-3, reads GAGVSQTPSNKVTEKGKYVELRCDPISGHTALYWYRQSLGQGPEFLIYFQGTGAADDSGLPNDRFFAVRPEGSVSTLKIQRTERGDSAVYLCASSPWSQGDTQYFGPGTRLTVL.

On this clonotype: This may be a read error: a much more frequent sequence differs by one nucleotide. The chain links TRBV29-1 to TRBJ1-5; 7 bases match TRBD1. The CDR3 has 13 amino acids. Germline CDR1 SQVTM, CDR2 ANQGSEA. The CDR3: CSVAGQPNRPQHF. The CDR3 DNA reads as TGCAGCGTAGCGGGACAGCCCAATCGGCCCCAGCATTTT.

This clonotype was found a few times. The CDR3 region is CASSLNRRQETQYF. The CDR3 nucleotides are TGTGCCAGCAGCCTAAACCGCAGGCAAGAGACCCAGTACTTC. V gene TRBV7-2 combines with J gene TRBJ2-5, with D unclear. The V gene lost 5 bases and the J gene lost 2 bases, with 12 bases spanning the gap. Looked up from germline, CDR1 is SGHTA and CDR2 is FQGNSA. CDR3 length: 14 amino acids.

The rearrangement uses TRBV7-8 and TRBJ1-2, with D hard to call. This CDR3 is built from 14 residues. V was pared by 2 bases and J by 4 bases, with 11 bases between. Germline assignment: CDR1 SGHVS and CDR2 FQNEAQ. This CDR3 reads CASSLNPSSYGYTF. The CDR3 bases are TGTGCCAGCAGCTTAAATCCCTCGAGCTATGGCTACACCTTC.

A few counts support this clonotype. The chain uses TRBV7-2 and TRBJ2-7; 10 positions agree with TRBD2. The CDR3 has 15 amino acids. Germline V CDR1 and CDR2: SGHTA, FQGNSA. J gave up 2 bases and V 4 bases, and 5 bases lay outside the gene matches. The CDR3 sequence: CASSSSGGATYEQYF. The CDR3 DNA reads TGTGCCAGCAGCTCTAGCGGGGGAGCCACCTACGAGCAGTACTTC.

The rearrangement links TRBV5-6 to TRBJ1-5; a possible D gene is TRBD1 (6 bases). V lost 7 bases and J 6 bases, leaving 17 bases between the germline ends. This CDR3 has 14 amino acids. Germline CDR1 is SGHDT and CDR2 is YYEEEE. The CDR3 nucleotides read TGTGCCAGCGGATACAGGGAGGGGAGTCAGCCCCAGCATTTT. This codes for CASGYREGSQPQHF.

The J gene is TRBJ2-2, the V gene TRBV20-1, with D possibly being TRBD1 or TRBD2 (6 bases each). The V end was cut by 5 bases, the J end by 6 bases, with 16 bases between. CDR1 and CDR2 from the germline V gene are DFQATT and SNEGSKA (reference sequence). This CDR3 is built from 14 residues. Here the CDR3 DNA reads TGCAGTGCTGACGGGGGCCACGGGGCCGGGGAGCTGTTTTTT. Translation: CSADGGHGAGELFF.

The chain links TRBV21-1 to TRBJ2-3; TRBD1, the table's D call, lacks a check against the DNA. TRBV21-1 is termed a pseudogene. The CDR3 has 16 amino acids. The CDR3 DNA is TGTGCCAGCAGCAAAGAGGCGGGGCAGAAAACAGATACGCAGTATTTT. Translated: CASSKEAGQKTDTQYF.

The chain recombines TRBV29-1 with TRBJ2-5; D not resolved. The J call may be incorrect, as the DNA end agrees better with TRBJ2-1. Germline CDR1 is SQVTM and CDR2 is ANQGSEA. CDR3 length equals 12 residues. The CDR3, as DNA: TGCAGCGTCGGCGCACAACAAGAGACCCAGTTCTTC. It encodes CSVGAQQETQFF.

This clonotype showed up just a few times. The chain employs TRBV7-3 and TRBJ2-1; D unclear. CDR1 SGHTA and CDR2 FQGTGA come from the germline V gene. The CDR3 loop spans 15 amino acids. Trimming took 1 base from V and 0 from J, leaving 7 bases between them. CDR3 sequence reads: CASSLSILSYNEQFF. The CDR3 nucleotides are TGTGCCAGCAGCTTAAGTATCCTCTCCTACAATGAGCAGTTCTTC.